The clone carrying this T cell receptor beta chain was observed a few times. The PCR ran on 60 Vbeta and 13 Jbeta primers. Libraries were prepared by immunoSEQ multiplex PCR; TCRdb keeps only in-frame clonotypes and omits some of them. The sample lists about 43,000 clones, more than 45% occurring once. Germline CDR1 MGHRA, CDR2 YSYEKL. Trimming removed 2 bases from V and 2 bases from J, with 15 bases in between. This CDR3 has 16 residues. These data originate in a study of cytomegalovirus exposure and HLA in healthy donors. The material sequenced was PBMCs. The V call is TRBV4-1, the J call TRBJ2-5, with D possibly matching TRBD2 (5 bases). The source of this sequence is a man aged 55-75 years in good health and CMV-seronegative. CDR3 sequence: CASSQSAGQSQETQYF. CDR3 bases: TGCGCCAGCAGCCAATCGGCGGGCCAGTCACAAGAGACCCAGTACTTC.